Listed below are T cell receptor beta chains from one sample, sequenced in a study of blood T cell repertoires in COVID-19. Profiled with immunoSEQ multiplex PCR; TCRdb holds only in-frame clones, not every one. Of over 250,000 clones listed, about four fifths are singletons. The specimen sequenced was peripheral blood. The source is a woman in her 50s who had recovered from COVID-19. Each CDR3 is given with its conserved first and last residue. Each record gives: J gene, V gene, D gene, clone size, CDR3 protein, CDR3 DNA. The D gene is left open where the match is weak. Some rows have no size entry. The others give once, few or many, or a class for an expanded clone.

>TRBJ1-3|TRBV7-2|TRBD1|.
CASSPRQGVRNTIYF
TGTGCCAGCAGCCCAAGACAGGGGGTGAGAAACACCATATATTTT
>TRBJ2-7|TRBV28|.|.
CASSFRGPVSYEQYF
TGTGCCAGCAGTTTTAGAGGTCCGGTCTCCTACGAGCAGTACTTC
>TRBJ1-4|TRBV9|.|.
CASSPQDLRGEKLFF
TGTGCCAGCAGCCCCCAAGATCTCCGGGGGGAAAAACTGTTTTTT
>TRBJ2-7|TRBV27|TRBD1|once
CASSMGQSGWGQYF
TGTGCCAGCAGTATGGGACAGTCTGGCTGGGGGCAGTACTTC
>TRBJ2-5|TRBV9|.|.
CASSGGQTQYF
TGTGCCAGCAGCGGGGGGCAGACCCAGTACTTC
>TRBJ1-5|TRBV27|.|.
CASSRSIHQPQHF
TGTGCCAGCAGTCGCTCTATTCATCAGCCCCAGCATTTT
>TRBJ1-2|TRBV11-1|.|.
CASSLGTAMYDGYTF
TGTGCCAGCAGCTTAGGGACTGCAATGTACGATGGCTACACCTTC
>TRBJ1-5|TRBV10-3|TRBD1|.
CAITWDRDKPQHF
TGTGCCATCACATGGGACAGGGATAAGCCCCAGCATTTT
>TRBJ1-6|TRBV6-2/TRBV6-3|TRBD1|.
CASSYRQGPNNSPLHF
TGTGCCAGCAGTTATCGACAGGGGCCTAACAATTCACCCCTCCACTTT
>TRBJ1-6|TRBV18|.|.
CASSPPREENSPLHF
TGTGCCAGCTCACCACCAAGGGAGGAAAATTCACCCCTCCACTTT
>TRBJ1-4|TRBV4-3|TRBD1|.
CASSPQVGTGGRRKLFF
TGCGCCAGCAGCCCGCAAGTAGGGACAGGGGGCAGGAGAAAACTGTTTTTT
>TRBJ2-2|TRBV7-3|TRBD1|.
CASSRRGLNTGELFF
TGTGCCAGCAGCCGAAGGGGGCTCAACACCGGGGAGCTGTTTTTT
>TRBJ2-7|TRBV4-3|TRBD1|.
CASWAPVMPRQGRYEQYF
TGCGCCAGCTGGGCCCCTGTTATGCCGAGACAGGGTCGCTACGAGCAGTACTTC
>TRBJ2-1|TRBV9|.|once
CASSTSGLYNEQFF
TGTGCCAGCAGCACCTCCGGTTTGTACAATGAGCAGTTCTTC
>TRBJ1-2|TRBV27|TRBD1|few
CASRRTGGRGYTF
TGTGCCAGCCGGAGGACAGGGGGCAGAGGCTACACCTTC
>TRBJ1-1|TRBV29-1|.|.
CSVALSTEAFF
TGCAGCGTCGCACTTAGCACTGAAGCTTTCTTT
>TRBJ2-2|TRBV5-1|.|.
CASSLSLSPGELFF
TGCGCCAGCAGCTTGAGTCTCAGTCCCGGGGAGCTGTTTTTT
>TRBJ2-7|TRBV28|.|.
CASSLGRYEQYF
TGTGCCAGCAGTTTGGGCAGGTACGAGCAGTACTTC
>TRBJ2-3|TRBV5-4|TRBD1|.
CASSAAGGDTQYF
TGTGCCAGCAGCGCAGCAGGGGGAGATACGCAGTATTTT
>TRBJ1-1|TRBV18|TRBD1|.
CASSPNRGQGMIEAFF
TGTGCCAGCTCACCAAACCGGGGACAGGGTATGATTGAAGCTTTCTTT
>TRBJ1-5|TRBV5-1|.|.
CASSPRGGADQPQHF
TGCGCCAGCAGCCCGCGGGGAGGGGCTGATCAGCCCCAGCATTTT
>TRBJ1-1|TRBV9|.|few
CASSLTGNTEAFF
TGTGCCAGCAGCCTAACCGGGAACACTGAAGCTTTCTTT
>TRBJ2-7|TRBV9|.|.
CASSPRGVGYEQYF
TGTGCCAGCAGCCCGCGGGGTGTAGGCTACGAGCAGTACTTC
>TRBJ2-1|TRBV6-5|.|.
CASSRWDWVLFF
TGTGCCAGCAGCCGATGGGACTGGGTGCTGTTCTTC
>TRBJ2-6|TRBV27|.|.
CASSAVQGSGANVLTF
TGTGCCAGCAGTGCGGTACAGGGCTCTGGGGCCAACGTCCTGACTTTC
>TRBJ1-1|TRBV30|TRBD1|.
CAWGRDRAFF
TGTGCCTGGGGTAGGGACAGGGCTTTCTTT
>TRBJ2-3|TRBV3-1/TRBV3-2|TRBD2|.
CASSQDWRDYTDTQYF
TGTGCCAGCAGCCAAGATTGGCGGGACTACACAGATACGCAGTATTTT
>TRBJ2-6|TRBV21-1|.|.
CASSKGARDRLFSGANVLTF
TGTGCCAGCAGCAAGGGGGCCCGGGACAGATTATTCTCTGGGGCCAACGTCCTGACTTTC
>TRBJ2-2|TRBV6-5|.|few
CASTLGARTGELFF
TGTGCCAGCACCCTGGGGGCTCGCACCGGGGAGCTGTTTTTT
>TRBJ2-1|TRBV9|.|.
CASSAQIASYNEQFF
TGTGCCAGCAGCGCCCAGATCGCATCCTACAATGAGCAGTTCTTC
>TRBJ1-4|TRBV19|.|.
CASSSRGFGLTNEKLFF
TGTGCCAGTAGTAGCAGGGGTTTCGGCTTAACTAATGAAAAACTGTTTTTT
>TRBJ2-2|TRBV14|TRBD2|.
CASSQVRLAEVTGELFF
TGTGCCAGCAGCCAAGTGCGACTAGCGGAGGTCACCGGGGAGCTGTTTTTT
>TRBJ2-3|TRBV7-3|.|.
CASSLGVRTSTDTQYF
TGTGCCAGCAGCTTAGGAGTCCGGACTAGCACAGATACGCAGTATTTT
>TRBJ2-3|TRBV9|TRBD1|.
CASGWTGGNSDTQYF
TGTGCCAGCGGGTGGACAGGGGGAAATTCAGATACGCAGTATTTT
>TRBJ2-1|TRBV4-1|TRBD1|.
CASSQDSGFGQGYNEQFF
TGCGCCAGCAGCCAAGATTCAGGTTTTGGACAGGGGTACAATGAGCAGTTCTTC
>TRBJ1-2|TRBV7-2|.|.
CASSSQGQIYGYTF
TGTGCCAGCAGCTCGCAGGGACAAATCTATGGCTACACCTTC
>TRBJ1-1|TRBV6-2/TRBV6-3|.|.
CASSYSGRRATEAFF
TGTGCCAGCAGTTACTCGGGCCGGCGGGCCACTGAAGCTTTCTTT
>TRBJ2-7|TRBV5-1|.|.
CASSPFDTSYEQYF
TGCGCCAGCAGCCCCTTCGACACCTCCTACGAGCAGTACTTC
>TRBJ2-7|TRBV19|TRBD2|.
CASSFTSGGGEQYF
TGTGCCAGTAGCTTTACTAGCGGGGGCGGCGAGCAGTACTTC
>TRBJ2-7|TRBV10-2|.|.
CASSEDRTEQYF
TGCGCCAGCAGTGAGGACAGAACGGAGCAGTACTTC
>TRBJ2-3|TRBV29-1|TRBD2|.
CSVEDRTSSSTDTQYF
TGCAGCGTTGAAGATAGGACTAGCAGTAGCACAGATACGCAGTATTTT
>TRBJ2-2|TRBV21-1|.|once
CASSKTGENTGELFF
TGTGCCAGCAGCAAAACAGGGGAAAACACCGGGGAGCTGTTTTTT
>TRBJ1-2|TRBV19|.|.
CASSPGSYGYTF
TGTGCCAGTAGTCCCGGTTCATATGGCTACACCTTC
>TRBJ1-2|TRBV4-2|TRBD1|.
CASMTGNYGYTF
TGTGCCAGCATGACAGGGAACTATGGCTACACCTTC
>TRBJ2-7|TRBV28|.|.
CASSGPGRNVYEQYF
TGTGCCAGCAGTGGCCCAGGGAGGAATGTCTACGAGCAGTACTTC
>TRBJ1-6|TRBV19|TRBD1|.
CASATGAASRPLHF
TGTGCCAGTGCTACAGGGGCTGCCAGTAGACCCCTCCACTTT
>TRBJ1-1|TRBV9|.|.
CASSPRGGFTEAFF
TGTGCCAGCAGCCCCAGAGGAGGTTTCACTGAAGCTTTCTTT
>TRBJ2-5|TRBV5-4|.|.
CATGGSQETQYF
TGTGCCACAGGGGGGAGCCAAGAGACCCAGTACTTC
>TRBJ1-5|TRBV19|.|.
CASRRSGGSNQPQHF
TGTGCCAGTAGGAGATCCGGGGGTAGCAATCAGCCCCAGCATTTT
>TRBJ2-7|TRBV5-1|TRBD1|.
CASSGGTGFNEQYF
TGCGCCAGCAGTGGAGGGACAGGGTTTAACGAGCAGTACTTC
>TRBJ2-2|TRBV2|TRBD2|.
CASSAPSSGGASGELFF
TGTGCCAGCAGTGCCCCCTCTAGCGGGGGGGCATCCGGGGAGCTGTTTTTT
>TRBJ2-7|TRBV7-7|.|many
CASSLGRGYEQYF
TGTGCCAGCAGCTTAGGGAGAGGCTACGAGCAGTACTTC
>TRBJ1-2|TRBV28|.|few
CASSLARINYGYTF
TGTGCCAGCAGTTTAGCCAGGATTAACTATGGCTACACCTTC
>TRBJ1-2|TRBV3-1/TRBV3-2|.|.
CASSQDLPVFNYGYTF
TGTGCCAGCAGCCAAGATCTGCCGGTCTTTAACTATGGCTACACCTTC
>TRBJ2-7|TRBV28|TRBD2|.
CASTGGGRNEQYF
TGTGCCAGCACGGGAGGAGGCCGGAACGAGCAGTACTTC
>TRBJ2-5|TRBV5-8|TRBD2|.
CASSVTSGGPETQYF
TGTGCCAGCAGCGTGACTAGCGGGGGGCCTGAGACCCAGTACTTC
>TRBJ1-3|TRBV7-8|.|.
CASSLEETTSGNTIYF
TGTGCCAGCAGCTTAGAGGAGACCACCTCTGGAAACACCATATATTTT